The 3 T cell receptor beta chains given below trace back to one sample, sequenced in a study of regulatory T cells in long-lasting Graves disease. Sample time point: newly diagnosed GD, antithyroid drugs for less than 3 months. Researchers made the TCR library from RNA that was extracted from PBMCs. Construction of the TCR beta libraries employed iRepertoire HTBI primers in conjunction with Arm-PCR of CDR3 regions. TCRdb passed the multiplex PCR reads through MiXCR, listing each CDR3 protein once. The data contain about 240,000 distinct CDR3 sequences, around 20% of them seen just once; the ten biggest clones take up roughly 14%. The sequencing here drew on peripheral blood mononuclear cells (PBMCs), taken at new diagnosis, from a patient treated with antithyroid drugs. Source of these receptors: a female donor with Graves disease.

There are many counts of this clonotype. Since no conserved phenylalanine or tryptophan closes the CDR3, a read error is the likely cause. The rearrangement uses TRBV12-3 or TRBV12-4 and TRBJ1-1; possible D gene TRBD1, 6 bases. This CDR3 has 14 amino acids. V was shortened by 3 bases and J by 1 base, with 9 bases between the two germline ends. The CDR3 region has the DNA TGTGCCAGCAGTTTCGGGGGCGCGAACACTGAAGCTTTCCTT. Protein: CASSFGGANTEAFL.

Many counts were recorded for this clonotype. The chain combines TRBV18 with TRBJ2-2; 9 bases map to TRBD1. Trimming took 3 bases from V and 2 from J; bases not matched to a gene: 7. This CDR3 is 17 amino acids long. The germline gives CDR1 KGHSH, CDR2 LQKENI. CDR3 DNA sequence: TGTGCCAGCTCACCTGGGACAGGGAAACCAAACACCGGGGAGCTGTTTTTT. Its translation is CASSPGTGKPNTGELFF.

This clonotype was seen at least ten times. This chain connects TRBV20-1 to TRBJ2-7; 11 bases align to TRBD1. V gave up 0 bases and J gave up 0 bases; unmatched junction bases: 4. The germline V gene has CDR1 DFQATT and CDR2 SNEGSKA (reference sequence). The length of the CDR3 is 16 residues. The chain's CDR3 is CSARDAGQGVSYEQYF. The CDR3 nucleotides read TGCAGTGCTAGAGATGCGGGACAGGGGGTCTCCTACGAGCAGTACTTC.